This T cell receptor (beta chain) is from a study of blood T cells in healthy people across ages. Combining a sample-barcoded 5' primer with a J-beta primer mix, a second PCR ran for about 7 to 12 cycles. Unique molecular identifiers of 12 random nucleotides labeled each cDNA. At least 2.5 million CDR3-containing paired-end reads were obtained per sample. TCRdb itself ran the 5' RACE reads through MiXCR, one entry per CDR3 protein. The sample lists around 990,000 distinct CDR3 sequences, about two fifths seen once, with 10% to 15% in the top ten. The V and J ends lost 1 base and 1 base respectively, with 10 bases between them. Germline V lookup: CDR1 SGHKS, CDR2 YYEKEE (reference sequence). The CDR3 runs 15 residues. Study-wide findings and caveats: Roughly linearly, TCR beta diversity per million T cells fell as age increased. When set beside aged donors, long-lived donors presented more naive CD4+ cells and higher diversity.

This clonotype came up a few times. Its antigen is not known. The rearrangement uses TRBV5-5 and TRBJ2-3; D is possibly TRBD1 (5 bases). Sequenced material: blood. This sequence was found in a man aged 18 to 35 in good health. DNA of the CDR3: TGTGCCAGCAGCTTGTTGGTAGGGGGCACAGATACGCAGTATTTT. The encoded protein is CASSLLVGGTDTQYF.